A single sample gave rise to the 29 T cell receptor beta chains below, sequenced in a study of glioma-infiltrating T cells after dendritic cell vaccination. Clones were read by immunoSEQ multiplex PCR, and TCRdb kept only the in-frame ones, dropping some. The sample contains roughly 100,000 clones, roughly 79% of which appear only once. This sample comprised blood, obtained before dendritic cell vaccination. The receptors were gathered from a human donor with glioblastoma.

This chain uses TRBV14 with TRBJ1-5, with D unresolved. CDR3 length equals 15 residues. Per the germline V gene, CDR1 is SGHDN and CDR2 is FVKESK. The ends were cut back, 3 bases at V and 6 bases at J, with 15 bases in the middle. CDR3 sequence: CASSHASAVGQPQHF. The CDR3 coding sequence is TGTGCCAGCAGCCACGCATCCGCGGTAGGTCAGCCCCAGCATTTT.

CDR3 sequence: CASSLDILAYEQYF. The CDR3 coding sequence is TGTGCCAGCAGCTTAGATATCCTAGCTTACGAGCAGTACTTC. The V and J genes are TRBV11-2 and TRBJ2-7; a weak D match, TRBD2 (5 bases). CDR1 SGHAT and CDR2 FQNNGV come from the germline V gene. This CDR3 spans 14 amino acids. V lost 0 bases, J lost 4 bases, and 10 bases lay in between.

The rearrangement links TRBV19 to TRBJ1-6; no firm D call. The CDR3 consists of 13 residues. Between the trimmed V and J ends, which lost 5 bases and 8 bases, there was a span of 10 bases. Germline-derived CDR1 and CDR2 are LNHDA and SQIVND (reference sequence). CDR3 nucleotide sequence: TGTGCCAGTAGTCTATACGTGGATTCACCCCTCCACTTT. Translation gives CASSLYVDSPLHF.

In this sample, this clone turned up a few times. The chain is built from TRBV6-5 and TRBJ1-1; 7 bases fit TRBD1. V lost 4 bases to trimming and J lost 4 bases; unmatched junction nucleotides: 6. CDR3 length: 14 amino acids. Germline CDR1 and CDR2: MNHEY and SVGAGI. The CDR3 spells CASSSGTDGTEAFF. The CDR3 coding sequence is TGTGCCAGCAGTTCCGGGACAGACGGCACTGAAGCTTTCTTT.

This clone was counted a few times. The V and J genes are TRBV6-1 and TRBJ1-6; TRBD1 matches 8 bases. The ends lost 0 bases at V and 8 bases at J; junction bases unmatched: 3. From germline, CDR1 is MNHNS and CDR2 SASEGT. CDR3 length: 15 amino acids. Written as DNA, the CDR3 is TGTGCCAGCAGTGAAGCCGGGACAGGCCATTCACCCCTCCACTTT. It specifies CASSEAGTGHSPLHF.

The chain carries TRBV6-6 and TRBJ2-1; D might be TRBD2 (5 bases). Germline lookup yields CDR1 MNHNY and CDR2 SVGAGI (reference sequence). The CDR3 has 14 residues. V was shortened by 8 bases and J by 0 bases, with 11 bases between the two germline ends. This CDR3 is CASLKGDSYNEQFF. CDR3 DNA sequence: TGTGCCAGCCTCAAGGGAGACTCCTACAATGAGCAGTTCTTC.

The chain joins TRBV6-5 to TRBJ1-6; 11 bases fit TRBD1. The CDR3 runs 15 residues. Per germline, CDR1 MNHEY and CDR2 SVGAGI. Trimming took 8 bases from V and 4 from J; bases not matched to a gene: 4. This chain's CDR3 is CASGGQGAYNSPLHF. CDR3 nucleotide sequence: TGTGCCAGCGGAGGACAGGGGGCGTATAATTCACCCCTCCACTTT.

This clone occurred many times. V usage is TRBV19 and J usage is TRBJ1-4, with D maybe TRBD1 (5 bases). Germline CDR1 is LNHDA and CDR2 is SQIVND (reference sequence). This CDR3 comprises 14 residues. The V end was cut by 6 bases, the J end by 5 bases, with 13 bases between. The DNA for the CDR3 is TGTGCCAGTAGCCTGACAGCCGACAATGAAAAACTGTTTTTT. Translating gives CASSLTADNEKLFF. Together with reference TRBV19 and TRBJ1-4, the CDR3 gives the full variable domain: DGGITQSPKYLFRKEGQNVTLSCEQNLNHDAMYWYRQDPGQGLRLIYYSQIVNDFQKGDIAEGYSVSREKKESFPLTVTSAQKNPTAFYLCASSLTADNEKLFFGSGTQLSVL.

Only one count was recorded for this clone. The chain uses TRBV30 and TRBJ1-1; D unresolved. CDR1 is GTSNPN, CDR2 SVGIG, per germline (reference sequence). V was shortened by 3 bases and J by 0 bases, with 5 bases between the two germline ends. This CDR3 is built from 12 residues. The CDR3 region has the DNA TGTGCCTGGAGCGGGGTGAACACTGAAGCTTTCTTT. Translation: CAWSGVNTEAFF.

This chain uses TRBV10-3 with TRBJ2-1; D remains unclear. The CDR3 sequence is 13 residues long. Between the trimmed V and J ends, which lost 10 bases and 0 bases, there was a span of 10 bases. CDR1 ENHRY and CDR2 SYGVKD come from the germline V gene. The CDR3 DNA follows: TGTGCCACACAGTTTCTCTCCTACAATGAGCAGTTCTTC. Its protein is CATQFLSYNEQFF.

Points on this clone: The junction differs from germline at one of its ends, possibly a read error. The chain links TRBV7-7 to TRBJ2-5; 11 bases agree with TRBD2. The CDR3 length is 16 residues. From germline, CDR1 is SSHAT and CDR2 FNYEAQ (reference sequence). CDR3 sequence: CASSLGTSGGQETQYF. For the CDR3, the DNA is TGTGCTAGCAGCTTAGGGACTAGCGGCGGTCAAGAGACCCAGTACTTC.

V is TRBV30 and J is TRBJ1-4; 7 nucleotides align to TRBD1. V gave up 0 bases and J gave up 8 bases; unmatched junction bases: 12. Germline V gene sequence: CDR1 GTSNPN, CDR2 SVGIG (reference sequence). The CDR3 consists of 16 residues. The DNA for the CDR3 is TGTGCCTGGAGTGTACTAAGAGACAGGGTGCGGGAAAAACTGTTTTTT. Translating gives CAWSVLRDRVREKLFF.

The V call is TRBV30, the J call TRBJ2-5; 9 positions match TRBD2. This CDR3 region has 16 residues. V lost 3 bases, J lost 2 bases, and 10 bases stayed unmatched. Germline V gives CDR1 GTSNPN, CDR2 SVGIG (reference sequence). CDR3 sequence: CAWRGGGGDDQETQYF. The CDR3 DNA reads TGTGCCTGGAGGGGGGGCGGGGGGGATGATCAAGAGACCCAGTACTTC.

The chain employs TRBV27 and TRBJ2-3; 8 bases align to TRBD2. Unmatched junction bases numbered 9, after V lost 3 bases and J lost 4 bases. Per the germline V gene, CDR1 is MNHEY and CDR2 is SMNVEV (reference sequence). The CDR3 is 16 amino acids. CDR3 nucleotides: TGTGCCAGCAGTTTCTTGGCGGGGGGCGGGGCAGATACGCAGTATTTT. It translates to CASSFLAGGGADTQYF.

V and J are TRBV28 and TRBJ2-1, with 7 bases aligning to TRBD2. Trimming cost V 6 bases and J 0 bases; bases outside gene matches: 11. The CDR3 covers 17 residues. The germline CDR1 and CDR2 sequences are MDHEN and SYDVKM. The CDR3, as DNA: TGTGCCAGCAGAACCCAGCGGGACGGGCGCTCCTACAATGAGCAGTTCTTC. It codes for CASRTQRDGRSYNEQFF.

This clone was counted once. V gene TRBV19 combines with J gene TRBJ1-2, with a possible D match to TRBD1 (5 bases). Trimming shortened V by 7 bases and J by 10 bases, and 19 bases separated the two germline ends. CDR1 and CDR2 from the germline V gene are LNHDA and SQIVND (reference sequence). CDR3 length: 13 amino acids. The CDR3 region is CASTLVGGTVYTF. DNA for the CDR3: TGTGCCAGTACCCTAGTGGGGGGGACGGTCTACACCTTC.

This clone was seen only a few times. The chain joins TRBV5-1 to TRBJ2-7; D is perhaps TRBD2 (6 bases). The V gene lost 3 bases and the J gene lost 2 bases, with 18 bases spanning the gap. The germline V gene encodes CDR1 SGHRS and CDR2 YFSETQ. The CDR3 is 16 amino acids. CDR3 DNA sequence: TGCGCCAGCAGCTATGGAGCCGGGACTTCCCCCTACGAGCAGTACTTC. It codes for CASSYGAGTSPYEQYF.

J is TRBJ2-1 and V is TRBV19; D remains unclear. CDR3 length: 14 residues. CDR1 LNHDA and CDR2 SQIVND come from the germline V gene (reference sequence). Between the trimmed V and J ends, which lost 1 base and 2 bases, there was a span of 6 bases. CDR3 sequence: CASSIGQTYNEQFF. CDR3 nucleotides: TGTGCCAGTAGTATAGGGCAGACCTACAATGAGCAGTTCTTC.

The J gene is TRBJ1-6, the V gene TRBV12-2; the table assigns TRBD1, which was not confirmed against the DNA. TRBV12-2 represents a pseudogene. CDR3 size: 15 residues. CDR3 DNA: TGTGCAAGTCGCTTAGCCGGGGACAGGGACTCACCCCTCCACTTT. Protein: CASRLAGDRDSPLHF.

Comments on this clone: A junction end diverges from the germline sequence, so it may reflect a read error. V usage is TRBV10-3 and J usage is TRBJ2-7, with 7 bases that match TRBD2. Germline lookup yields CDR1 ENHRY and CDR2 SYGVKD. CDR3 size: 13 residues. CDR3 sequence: CASSPSGDAEQYF. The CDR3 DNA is TGTGCCAGCAGTCCAAGCGGGGACGCCGAGCAGTACTTC.

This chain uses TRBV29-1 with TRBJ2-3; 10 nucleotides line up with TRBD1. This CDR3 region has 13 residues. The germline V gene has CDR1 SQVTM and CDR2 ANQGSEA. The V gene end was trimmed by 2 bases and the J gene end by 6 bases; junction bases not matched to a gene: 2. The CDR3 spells CSVEKTGGDTQYF. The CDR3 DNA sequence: TGCAGCGTTGAAAAGACAGGGGGCGATACGCAGTATTTT.

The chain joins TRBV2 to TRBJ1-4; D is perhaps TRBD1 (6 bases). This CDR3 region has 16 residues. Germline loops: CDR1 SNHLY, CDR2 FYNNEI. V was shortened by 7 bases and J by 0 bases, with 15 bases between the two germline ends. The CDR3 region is CASKEDRYATNEKLFF. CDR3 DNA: TGTGCCAGCAAAGAGGACAGATATGCAACTAATGAAAAACTGTTTTTT.

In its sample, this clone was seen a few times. The CDR3 nucleotides read TGTGCCAGCAGTTACGTAGGACAGGGGACCCAGCCCCAGCATTTT. It encodes CASSYVGQGTQPQHF. The V and J genes are TRBV6-6 and TRBJ1-5, with TRBD1 matching 9 bases. J gave up 7 bases and V 2 bases, and 6 bases lay outside the gene matches. The germline V gene encodes CDR1 MNHNY and CDR2 SVGAGI (reference sequence). This CDR3 has 15 residues.

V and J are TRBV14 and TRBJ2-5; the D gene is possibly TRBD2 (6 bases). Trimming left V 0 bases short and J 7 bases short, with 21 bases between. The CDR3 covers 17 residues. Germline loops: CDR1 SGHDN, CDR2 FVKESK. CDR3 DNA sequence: TGTGCCAGCAGCCAAGATAGTGGTGACGCCGTGGGGGGGACCCAGTACTTC. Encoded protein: CASSQDSGDAVGGTQYF. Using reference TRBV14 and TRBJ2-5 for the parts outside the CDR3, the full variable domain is EAGVTQFPSHSVIEKGQTVTLRCDPISGHDNLYWYRRVMGKEIKFLLHFVKESKQDESGMPNNRFLAERTGGTYSTLKVQPAELEDSGVYFCASSQDSGDAVGGTQYFGPGTRLLVL.

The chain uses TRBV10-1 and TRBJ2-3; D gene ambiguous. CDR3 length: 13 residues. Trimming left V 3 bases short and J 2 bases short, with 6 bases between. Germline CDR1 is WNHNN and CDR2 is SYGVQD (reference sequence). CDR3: CASSEGDTDTQYF. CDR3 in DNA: TGCGCCAGCAGTGAAGGAGACACAGATACGCAGTATTTT.

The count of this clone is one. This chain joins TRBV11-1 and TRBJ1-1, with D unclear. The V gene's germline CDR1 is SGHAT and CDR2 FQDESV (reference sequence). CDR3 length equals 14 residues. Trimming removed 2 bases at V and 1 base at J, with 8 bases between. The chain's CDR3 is CASSLSGENTEAFF. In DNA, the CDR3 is TGTGCCAGCAGCTTATCGGGAGAGAACACTGAAGCTTTCTTT.

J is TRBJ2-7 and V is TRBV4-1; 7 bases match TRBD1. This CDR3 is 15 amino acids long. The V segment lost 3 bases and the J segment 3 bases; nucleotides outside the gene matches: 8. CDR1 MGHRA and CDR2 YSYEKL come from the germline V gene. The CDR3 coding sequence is TGCGCCAGCAGCCATCCCGGGACAGCTGGCTACGAGCAGTACTTC. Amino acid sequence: CASSHPGTAGYEQYF.

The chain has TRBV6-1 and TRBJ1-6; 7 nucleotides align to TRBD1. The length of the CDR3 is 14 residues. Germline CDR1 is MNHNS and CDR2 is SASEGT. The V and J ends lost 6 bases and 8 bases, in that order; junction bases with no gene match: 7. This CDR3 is CASRIRGLYSPLHF. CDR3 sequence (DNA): TGTGCCAGCAGAATCAGGGGGTTGTATTCACCCCTCCACTTT.

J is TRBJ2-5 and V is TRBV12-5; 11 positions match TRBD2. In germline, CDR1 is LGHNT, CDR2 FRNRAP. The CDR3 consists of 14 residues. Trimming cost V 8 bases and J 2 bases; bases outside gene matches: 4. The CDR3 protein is CASMASGGQETQYF. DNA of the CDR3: TGTGCTAGTATGGCTAGCGGGGGGCAAGAGACCCAGTACTTC.